The T cell receptor beta chain under discussion was sequenced for a study of CD8 T cells in ankylosing spondylitis. This clonotype was detected only a few times. MiXCR was run by TCRdb on the 5' RACE reads, yielding one entry per CDR3 protein. The data hold about 42,000 distinct CDR3 sequences, with over 3.5% observed a single time. This CDR3 has 13 amino acids. Trimming removed 3 bases at V and 2 bases at J, with 7 bases between. Per the germline V gene, CDR1 is SGDLS and CDR2 is YYNGEE. This chain links TRBV9 with TRBJ2-3, with D possibly matching TRBD1 (5 bases). The receptor's source is a female donor with ankylosing spondylitis or in good health (not recorded which). The sequencing sample was made of blood, either unsorted or a sorted T cell fraction (not recorded which). The CDR3 is CASSGGITDTQYF. For the CDR3, the DNA is TGTGCCAGCAGCGGGGGCATCACAGATACGCAGTATTTT.